This is a list of T cell receptor beta chains from one sample in a study of CD4+ T cells in melanoma. Produced via immunoSEQ multiplex PCR; TCRdb's table is partial and in-frame only. The data show 10,000 or so clones, 64% seen once. The sample comprised cells from a culture (not recorded whether cultured in vitro). The source of these receptors is a human donor with melanoma. Each CDR3 is given with its conserved first and last residue. D genes are given only for firm matches. Expanded clones are given a class, and other clones once, few, many or no size at all.

TGCGCCAGCGGGCAGGAGCAGTTCTTC | CASGQEQFF | TRBV10-1 | NA | TRBJ2-1 | NA
TGTGCCAGCAGTTACGCAGACTACTCTGGAAACACCATATATTTT | CASSYADYSGNTIYF | TRBV6-6 | NA | TRBJ1-3 | NA
TGTGCCAGCAGCCAGTATCCGGGGTGGTCGGACTTC | CASSQYPGWSDF | TRBV7-2 | NA | TRBJ1-2 | NA
TGTGCCACCGGAGAGACAGGTTCAACCTACGAGCAGTACTTC | CATGETGSTYEQYF | TRBV5-6 | NA | TRBJ2-7 | NA
TGTGCCAGCAGGCCGAGGGACGTCTCTGGAAACACCATATATTTT | CASRPRDVSGNTIYF | TRBV28 | NA | TRBJ1-3 | NA
TGTGCCAGCAGTGAAAGCTTTAATGAGCAGTTCTTC | CASSESFNEQFF | TRBV6-1 | NA | TRBJ2-1 | NA
TGTGCCAGCAGCTCCGGGGGGGGGTATCCCTACTTC | CASSSGGGYPYF | TRBV2 | few | TRBJ2-4 | TRBD2
TGTGCCAGCAGCTCCAACCCGGGACTAGCGGATAAAAATGAGCAGTTCTTC | CASSSNPGLADKNEQFF | TRBV7-8 | NA | TRBJ2-1 | TRBD2
TGTGCCAGTAGGAGGACAGGGCAGGGCAATGAGCAGTTCTTC | CASRRTGQGNEQFF | TRBV19 | few | TRBJ2-1 | TRBD1
TGTGCCAGCAGTAGACAAGGATCAGGCCGAGGGAATTCACCCCTCCACTTT | CASSRQGSGRGNSPLHF | TRBV27 | NA | TRBJ1-6 | NA
TGCGCCAGCAGAGACGAGGGACAAAACTATGGCTACACCTTC | CASRDEGQNYGYTF | TRBV5-1 | few | TRBJ1-2 | NA
TGTGCCAGCAGCCAAGATAACGGGGACATGTACCAAGAGACCCAGTACTTC | CASSQDNGDMYQETQYF | TRBV4-2 | once | TRBJ2-5 | NA
TGTGCCAGCAGCGCCATGGACAGGGGGCGGTATATTGAAGCTTTCTTT | CASSAMDRGRYIEAFF | TRBV5-8 | NA | TRBJ1-1 | TRBD1
TGCGCCAGCAGCCCCCGACAGGGCCACACTGAAGCTTTCTTT | CASSPRQGHTEAFF | TRBV4-1 | few | TRBJ1-1 | TRBD1
TGTGCCAGCACCCGCCGGGTCGATTCCTACGAGCAGTACTTC | CASTRRVDSYEQYF | TRBV9 | NA | TRBJ2-7 | NA
TGCGCCAGCAGGCGGGGTGACGTCGATGGCTACACCTTC | CASRRGDVDGYTF | TRBV5-1 | NA | TRBJ1-2 | NA
TGTGCCAGCAGTACCGACGGGACAGGTCATGGCGGCTACACCTTC | CASSTDGTGHGGYTF | TRBV6-4 | once | TRBJ1-2 | TRBD1
TGCAGCTCCTTCTCTACCGGGGAGACCCAGTACTTC | CSSFSTGETQYF | TRBV29-1 | NA | TRBJ2-5 | NA
TGTGCCTGGAGAAACAGGGGGCATTCCTACGAGCAGTACTTC | CAWRNRGHSYEQYF | TRBV30 | once | TRBJ2-7 | TRBD1
TGTGCCAGCAGTTTAATTTCCGTGGGTCAGCCCCAGCATTTT | CASSLISVGQPQHF | TRBV28 | once | TRBJ1-5 | NA
TGTGCCAGCAGCTTAACGAGGGATAAGCGGGGGAGCGACAATGAGCAGTTCTTC | CASSLTRDKRGSDNEQFF | TRBV7-3 | few | TRBJ2-1 | TRBD2
TGTGCCAGTAGCAGGACTAGCGGGGGGTGGTATGAGCAGTTCTTC | CASSRTSGGWYEQFF | TRBV19 | NA | TRBJ2-1 | TRBD2
TGTGCCAGCAGTTGGGGTAGGGGAGAGGCCTACGAGCAGTACTTC | CASSWGRGEAYEQYF | TRBV9 | NA | TRBJ2-7 | NA
TGCGCCAGCAGTCCTGACAGAAGACCCTACGAGCAGTACTTC | CASSPDRRPYEQYF | TRBV10-1 | NA | TRBJ2-7 | NA
TGCGCCAGCAGCCTGGACTATAACACTGAAGCTTTCTTT | CASSLDYNTEAFF | TRBV5-1 | NA | TRBJ1-1 | NA
TGTGCCAGCAGCCAAGTTCGCGGGGGGGAGACCCAGTACTTC | CASSQVRGGETQYF | TRBV14 | few | TRBJ2-5 | TRBD2
TGTGCCAGCAGCGTCGACCGGGCCGGACACACAGATACGCAGTATTTT | CASSVDRAGHTDTQYF | TRBV9 | NA | TRBJ2-3 | NA
TGCGCCAGCAGCGCCGCCCGAAGGGGAGACACTGAAGCTTTCTTT | CASSAARRGDTEAFF | TRBV10-1 | few | TRBJ1-1 | NA
TGTGCCAGCAGCATGGCAGTGAACACTGAAGCTTTCTTT | CASSMAVNTEAFF | TRBV7-8 | NA | TRBJ1-1 | NA
TGTGCCTGGAGTGTTCTAGCGGGGGGATTCCAAGAGACCCAGTACTTC | CAWSVLAGGFQETQYF | TRBV30 | NA | TRBJ2-5 | TRBD2
TGTGCCAGCAGCTCCCAGGGGGCAGGGAAAGACTATGGCTACACCTTC | CASSSQGAGKDYGYTF | TRBV9 | few | TRBJ1-2 | TRBD1
TGTGCCATCAGTGAGCCCCCGAATCAGCCCCAGCATTTT | CAISEPPNQPQHF | TRBV10-3 | few | TRBJ1-5 | NA
TGTGCCAGCAGCCCCTCAGTTGGGGTTACTGAAGCTTTCTTT | CASSPSVGVTEAFF | TRBV7-2 | NA | TRBJ1-1 | NA
TGTACCAGTAGTAGGGACAGGGGTCGATCACCCCTCCACTTT | CTSSRDRGRSPLHF | TRBV19 | once | TRBJ1-6 | TRBD1
TGTGCCACCAGCAGAGCGTCCGGGGCTGAAGCTTTCTTT | CATSRASGAEAFF | TRBV15 | few | TRBJ1-1 | NA
TGTGCCAGCAGCTCGCCTCCCGGGACCCCAGCCTCCTACAATGAGCAGTTCTTC | CASSSPPGTPASYNEQFF | TRBV11-2 | NA | TRBJ2-1 | NA
TGCAGCGTTGGGTATGGCTACACCTTC | CSVGYGYTF | TRBV29-1 | NA | TRBJ1-2 | NA
TGTGCCAGCAGCTTAGCGTGGTTGAACACTGAAGCTTTCTTT | CASSLAWLNTEAFF | TRBV7-8 | NA | TRBJ1-1 | NA
TGTGCCAGCAGCCGGGACCTCTCCTATGAAAAACTGTTTTTT | CASSRDLSYEKLFF | TRBV11-2 | NA | TRBJ1-4 | NA
TGTGCCAGCAGTTTCTGGGCAGGGGGCAATCAGCCCCAGCATTTT | CASSFWAGGNQPQHF | TRBV28 | NA | TRBJ1-5 | NA
TGTGCCAGCATGAGGGCAGAGACCCAGTACTTC | CASMRAETQYF | TRBV2 | NA | TRBJ2-5 | NA
TGTGCCAGCAGTGACGGGGTCAGGATGGGGTCACCCCTCCACTTT | CASSDGVRMGSPLHF | TRBV2 | few | TRBJ1-6 | NA